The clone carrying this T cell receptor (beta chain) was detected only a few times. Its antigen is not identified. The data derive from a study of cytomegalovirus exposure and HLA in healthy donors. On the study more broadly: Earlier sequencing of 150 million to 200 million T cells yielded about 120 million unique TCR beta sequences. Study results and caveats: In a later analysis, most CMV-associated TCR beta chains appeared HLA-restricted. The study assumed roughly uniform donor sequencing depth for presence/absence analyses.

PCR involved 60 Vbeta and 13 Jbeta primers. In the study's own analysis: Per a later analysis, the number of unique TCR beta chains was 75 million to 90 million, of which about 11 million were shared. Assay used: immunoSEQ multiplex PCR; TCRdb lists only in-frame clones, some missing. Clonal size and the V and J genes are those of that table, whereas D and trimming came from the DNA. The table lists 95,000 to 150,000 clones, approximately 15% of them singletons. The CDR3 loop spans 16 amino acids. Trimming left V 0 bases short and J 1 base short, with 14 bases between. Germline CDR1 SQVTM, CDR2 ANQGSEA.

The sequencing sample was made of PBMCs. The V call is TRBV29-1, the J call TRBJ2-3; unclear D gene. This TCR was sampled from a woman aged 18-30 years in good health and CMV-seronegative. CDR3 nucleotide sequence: TGCAGCGTTGAAGACCCCCAAGCGTTTGGCACAGATACGCAGTATTTT. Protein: CSVEDPQAFGTDTQYF.